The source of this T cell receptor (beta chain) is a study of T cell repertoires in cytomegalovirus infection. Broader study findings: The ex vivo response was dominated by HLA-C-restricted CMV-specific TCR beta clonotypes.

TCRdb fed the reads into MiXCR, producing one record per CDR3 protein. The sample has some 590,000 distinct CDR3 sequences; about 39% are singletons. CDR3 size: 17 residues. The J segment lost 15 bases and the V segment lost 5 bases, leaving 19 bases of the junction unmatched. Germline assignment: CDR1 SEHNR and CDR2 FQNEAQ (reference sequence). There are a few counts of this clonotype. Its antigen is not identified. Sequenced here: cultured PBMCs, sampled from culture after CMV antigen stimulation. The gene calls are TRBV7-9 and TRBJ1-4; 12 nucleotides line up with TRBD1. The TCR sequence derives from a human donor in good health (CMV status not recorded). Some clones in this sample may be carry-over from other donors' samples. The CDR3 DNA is TGTGCCAGCAGCAAACGGGACAGGGGGCTCCCCCCTAAAGGGATGTTTTTT. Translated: CASSKRDRGLPPKGMFF.